This T cell receptor (beta chain) was found in a study of blood T cell repertoires in COVID-19. Study-level background: Samples of COVID-19 (acute and convalescent) were obtained from the United States, Italy and Spain.

Germline CDR1 and CDR2: SGHTA and FQGNSA. CDR3 size: 15 residues. Trimming at V came to 5 bases and at J to 4 bases, leaving 6 bases not matched to a gene. TCRdb keeps only in-frame clones here, not all; method: immunoSEQ multiplex PCR. Among a few hundred thousand clones listed, 80% to 90% were seen once. The receptor was isolated from a woman aged 50 to 65 with acute COVID-19. V usage is TRBV7-2 and J usage is TRBJ1-1; 11 bases fit TRBD1. The sample taken for sequencing was PBMCs or T cells enriched from blood (not recorded which). The CDR3 region has the DNA TGTGCCAGCAGCAAGGACAGGGGGCGGGTCACTGAAGCTTTCTTT. It translates to CASSKDRGRVTEAFF.